This T cell receptor beta chain appears in the sequencing data of a study of blood T cell repertoires in COVID-19. Turning to the study itself: The analysed material was cDNA or gDNA that came from T cells, B-cell-depleted T cells, or PBMCs.

Data came from immunoSEQ multiplex PCR; TCRdb stores just in-frame clones and leaves some out. The sample contains around 95,000 clones, almost 90% of which appear only once. This clonotype was obtained from a human donor in a cohort sampled during active COVID-19. Sequenced: peripheral blood.

CDR3 protein: CASTKRGGEAFF. In DNA form, the CDR3 reads TGTGCCAGCACCAAAAGGGGCGGCGAAGCTTTCTTT. This chain links TRBV6-5 with TRBJ1-1; perhaps TRBD1 as D (5 bases). V shed 7 bases and J shed 8 bases, with 14 bases lying between them. The CDR3 is 12 amino acids. The V gene's germline CDR1 is MNHEY and CDR2 SVGAGI.